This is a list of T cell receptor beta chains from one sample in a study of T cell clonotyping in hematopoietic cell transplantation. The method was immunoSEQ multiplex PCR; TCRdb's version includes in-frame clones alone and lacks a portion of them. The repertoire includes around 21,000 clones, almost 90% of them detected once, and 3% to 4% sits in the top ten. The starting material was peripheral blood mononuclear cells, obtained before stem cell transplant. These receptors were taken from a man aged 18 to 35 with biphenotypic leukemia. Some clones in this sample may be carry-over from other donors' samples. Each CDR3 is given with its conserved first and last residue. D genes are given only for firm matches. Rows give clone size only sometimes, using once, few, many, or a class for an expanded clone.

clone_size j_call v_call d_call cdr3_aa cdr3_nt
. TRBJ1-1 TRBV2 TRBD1 CASSPGQGLSEAFF TGTGCCAGCAGTCCCGGACAGGGTTTATCTGAAGCTTTCTTT
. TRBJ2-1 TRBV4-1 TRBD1 CASSPGTGRNEQFF TGCGCCAGCAGTCCCGGGACAGGGCGGAATGAGCAGTTCTTC
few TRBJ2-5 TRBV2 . CASSFQETQYF TGTGCCAGCAGTTTCCAAGAGACCCAGTACTTC
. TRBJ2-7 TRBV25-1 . CASSEYAGPPSEQYF TGTGCCAGCAGTGAATATGCCGGTCCCCCATCCGAGCAGTACTTC
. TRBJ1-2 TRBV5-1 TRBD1 CASSLWWDRAIGYTF TGCGCCAGCAGCTTGTGGTGGGACAGGGCAATTGGCTACACCTTC
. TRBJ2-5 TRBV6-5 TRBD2 CASSYRLAGSQETQYF TGTGCCAGCAGTTACAGACTAGCGGGCTCCCAAGAGACCCAGTACTTC
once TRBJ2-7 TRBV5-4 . CASSQLGYEQYF TGTGCCAGCAGCCAATTGGGCTACGAGCAGTACTTC
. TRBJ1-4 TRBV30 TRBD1 CACWDRGGSEKLFF TGTGCCTGTTGGGACAGGGGAGGATCAGAAAAACTGTTTTTT
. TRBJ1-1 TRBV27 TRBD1 CASSSQGAKAFF TGTGCCAGCAGTTCGCAGGGGGCGAAAGCTTTCTTT
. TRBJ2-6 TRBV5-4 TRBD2 CASSWGLAGSSGANVLTF TGTGCCAGCAGCTGGGGACTAGCGGGGAGCTCTGGGGCCAACGTCCTGACTTTC
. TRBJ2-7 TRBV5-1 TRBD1 CASSPNRQGLPYEQYF TGCGCCAGCAGCCCGAATAGACAGGGATTACCCTACGAGCAGTACTTC
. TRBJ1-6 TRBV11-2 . CASSLNVGGSYNSPLHF TGTGCCAGCAGCTTAAACGTAGGGGGCTCCTATAATTCACCCCTCCACTTT
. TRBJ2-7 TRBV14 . CASSQSSNSYEQYF TGTGCCAGCAGCCAATCCTCCAATTCCTACGAGCAGTACTTC
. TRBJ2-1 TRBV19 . CASSIRDRRKPAYNEQFF TGTGCCAGTAGTATTCGGGACCGAAGGAAGCCAGCCTACAATGAGCAGTTCTTC
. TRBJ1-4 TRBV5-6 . CASSLGPGNEKLFF TGTGCCAGCAGCCTGGGGCCCGGTAATGAAAAACTGTTTTTT
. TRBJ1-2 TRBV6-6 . CASRTTRGYTF TGTGCCAGCAGAACCACGAGGGGCTACACCTTC
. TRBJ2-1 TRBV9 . CASSVGLGVVIPHYNEQFF TGTGCCAGCAGCGTAGGCCTAGGGGTAGTTATCCCTCACTACAATGAGCAGTTCTTC
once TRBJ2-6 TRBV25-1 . CASRNSGANVLTF TGTGCCAGCAGGAATAGTGGGGCCAACGTCCTGACTTTC
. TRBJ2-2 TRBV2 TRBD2 CASSVGTSGSTANTGELFF TGTGCCAGCAGTGTGGGGACTAGCGGGTCCACCGCGAACACCGGGGAGCTGTTTTTT
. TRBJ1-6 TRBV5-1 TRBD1 CASSLAMAGGQPLHF TGCGCCAGCAGCTTGGCCATGGCAGGGGGGCAGCCCCTCCACTTT
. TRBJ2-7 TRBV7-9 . CASSLGGGTGAEQYF TGTGCCAGCAGCTTAGGGGGCGGGACGGGGGCCGAGCAGTACTTC
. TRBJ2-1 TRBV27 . CASSFSVLAGNEQFF TGTGCCAGCAGTTTCTCCGTTTTGGCGGGCAATGAGCAGTTCTTC
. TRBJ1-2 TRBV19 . CASSIGSQDYGYTF TGTGCCAGTAGTATAGGTAGTCAGGACTATGGCTACACCTTC
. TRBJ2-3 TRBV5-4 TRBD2 CASKLAGGLSDTQYF TGTGCCAGCAAACTAGCGGGAGGGCTAAGCGATACGCAGTATTTT
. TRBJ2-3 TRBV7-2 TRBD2 CASSLTGRGSTDTQYF TGTGCCAGCAGCTTAACCGGGAGGGGAAGCACAGATACGCAGTATTTT
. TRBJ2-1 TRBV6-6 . CASRDNEQFF TGTGCCAGCAGAGACAATGAGCAGTTCTTC
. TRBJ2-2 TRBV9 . CASSPDTGELFF TGTGCCAGCAGCCCAGACACCGGGGAGCTGTTTTTT
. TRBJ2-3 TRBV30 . CAWDRQASTDTQYF TGTGCCTGGGACAGGCAGGCTAGCACAGATACGCAGTATTTT